The 8 T cell receptor beta chains below were found in one sample sequenced in a study of T cell repertoires in cytomegalovirus infection. TCRdb used MiXCR to reprocess the reads, holding one entry per CDR3 protein. The table records around 130,000 distinct CDR3 sequences, 7% to 10% of them present only once. Source material: PBMCs. The receptors originated from a human donor in good health (CMV status not recorded). Some clones in this sample may be carry-over from other donors' samples.

This clonotype was seen ten or more times. The V and J genes are TRBV7-8 and TRBJ2-7, with D tentatively TRBD1 (6 bases). CDR1 SGHVS and CDR2 FQNEAQ come from the germline V gene. Trimming shortened V by 3 bases and J by 0 bases, and 12 bases separated the two germline ends. CDR3 length: 15 residues. CDR3 amino acids: CASSFGGGGSYEQYF. The CDR3 coding sequence is TGTGCCAGCAGCTTTGGGGGCGGTGGCTCCTACGAGCAGTACTTC.

This clonotype was found many times. The chain couples TRBV2 to TRBJ2-4, with 8 positions matching TRBD2. The germline V gene has CDR1 SNHLY and CDR2 FYNNEI. Losses at the gene ends were 3 bases for V and 7 bases for J; bases not matched to a gene: 2. The CDR3 sequence is 13 residues long. The CDR3 nucleotides read TGTGCCAGCAGTGACGGGGGGGGGAACATTCAGTACTTC. This sequence encodes CASSDGGGNIQYF.

This clonotype was counted ten times or more. The chain carries TRBV2 and TRBJ1-1, with D perhaps matching TRBD1 (5 bases). Per germline, CDR1 SNHLY and CDR2 FYNNEI. This CDR3 has 14 amino acids. V was shortened by 5 bases and J by 4 bases, with 14 bases between the two germline ends. This CDR3 reads CASSLRVSSTEAFF. CDR3 DNA sequence: TGTGCCAGCAGTCTCAGGGTTTCGAGCACTGAAGCTTTCTTT.

V gene TRBV15 combines with J gene TRBJ2-3; possibly TRBD1 for D (5 bases). The germline V gene encodes CDR1 LNHNV and CDR2 YYDKDF (reference sequence). CDR3 size: 16 residues. Deletions cut 0 bases from V and 3 bases from J, with 13 bases between. For the CDR3, the DNA is TGTGCCACCAGCAGAGATGCGGCAGGGTGGACAGATACGCAGTATTTT. It translates to CATSRDAAGWTDTQYF.

This clonotype came up many times. This chain links TRBV18 with TRBJ1-2; 11 bases are a match to TRBD1. The CDR3 is made up of 13 amino acids. Germline CDR1 KGHSH, CDR2 LQKENI. With V trimmed by 3 bases and J by 6 bases, 0 bases remained unmatched. CDR3 in DNA: TGTGCCAGCTCACCGGGACAGGGGGATGGCTACACCTTC. Translation gives CASSPGQGDGYTF.

This clonotype was counted only a few times. V gene TRBV19 combines with J gene TRBJ1-1; D ambiguous. Germline V gene data show CDR1 as LNHDA and CDR2 as SQIVND (reference sequence). The length of the CDR3 is 16 residues. V was clipped by 2 bases and J by 4 bases, with 17 bases between them. The CDR3 spells CASSISALGFGTEAFF. The CDR3 nucleotides are TGTGCCAGTAGTATATCCGCTCTGGGGTTTGGCACTGAAGCTTTCTTT.

The table lists this clonotype with many counts. The rearrangement links TRBV13 to TRBJ2-3; a possible D gene is TRBD2 (6 bases). V was pared by 5 bases and J by 5 bases, with 17 bases between. The CDR3 is made up of 15 amino acids. Germline CDR1 PRHDT, CDR2 FYEKMQ (reference sequence). CDR3 in amino acids: CASSPGLPSLDTQYF. The CDR3 coding sequence is TGTGCCAGCAGCCCGGGACTGCCAAGTTTAGATACGCAGTATTTT.

This clonotype has a count of ten or more. The chain recombines TRBV18 with TRBJ2-5; 8 nucleotides agree with TRBD2. The CDR3 sequence is 15 residues long. The germline gives CDR1 KGHSH, CDR2 LQKENI. The ends lost 4 bases at V and 2 bases at J; junction bases unmatched: 6. The CDR3 reads CASSLGLAYQETQYF. CDR3 in DNA: TGTGCCAGCTCACTAGGACTAGCCTATCAAGAGACCCAGTACTTC. The variable domain in full, with the rest retrieved from reference TRBV18 and TRBJ2-5, is NAGVMQNPRHLVRRRGQEARLRCSPMKGHSHVYWYRQLPEEGLKFMVYLQKENIIDESGMPKERFSAEFPKEGPSILRIQQVVRGDSAAYFCASSLGLAYQETQYFGPGTRLLVL.